One TCR beta chain is described in this entry. The antigen remains undetermined. Each CDR3 protein is one row after TCRdb ran MiXCR on the RT-PCR reads. The repertoire holds around 180,000 distinct CDR3 sequences, with around 9% as singletons. The CDR3 runs 13 residues. J gave up 5 bases and V 6 bases, and 1 base lay outside the gene matches. This specimen comes from a study of response to subunit inactivated influenza vaccine. Findings and limits, study-wide: The authors suggested that few new T cells are recruited per seasonal influenza vaccination.

The material was non-naive T cells sorted from PBMCs, obtained on the day of vaccination. The clonotype comes from a man over 45 who received an inactivated influenza vaccine. The gene calls are TRBV12-3 or TRBV12-4 and TRBJ2-3; TRBD2 matches 11 bases. As DNA, the CDR3 is TGTGCCAGCAGGGGACTAGCGGTAGATACGCAGTATTTT. It translates to CASRGLAVDTQYF.